The next 29 T cell receptor beta chains were all read from a single sample in a study of CD8+CD57+ T cells in acquired aplastic anemia. Whoever was chosen for sequencing had shown CD8+CD57+ cell expansion by flow cytometry. TCR beta VDJ and CDR3 profiles were obtained from a genomic DNA template. TCRdb independently ran MiXCR on the reads; one entry per CDR3 protein. The sample has 200,000 to 300,000 distinct CDR3 sequences; around 82% are singletons. What was sequenced was sorted CD4+, CD8+, or CD8+CD57+ T cells (not recorded which) from PBMCs. These receptors all come from a human donor with aplastic anemia.

This chain joins TRBV7-6 and TRBJ2-3, with D possibly called TRBD1 or TRBD2 (5 bases each). The CDR3 runs to 13 residues. Germline V CDR1 and CDR2: SGHVS, FNYEAQ. Trimming cost V 5 bases and J 6 bases, with 12 bases left between them. This chain's CDR3 is CASSQGPEDTQYF. DNA of the CDR3: TGTGCCAGCAGCCAGGGACCAGAGGATACGCAGTATTTT.

With regard to this clonotype: A read error may account for a junction end that differs from germline. The chain is built from TRBV7-8 and TRBJ2-3, with 7 positions matching TRBD2. This CDR3 spans 14 amino acids. Germline-derived CDR1 and CDR2 are SGHVS and FQNEAQ. CDR3 sequence reads: CASSLAALTDTQYF. DNA of the CDR3: TGTGCCAGCAGCCTAGCGGCACTCACCGATACGCAGTATTTT.

About this clonotype: The junction departs from the called germline gene at one end, perhaps through a read error. The chain has TRBV6-1 and TRBJ2-3, with D tentatively TRBD1 (5 bases). The germline CDR1 and CDR2 sequences are MNHNS and SASEGT. CDR3 size: 17 residues. This CDR3 reads CASREGQLDRSTDTQYF. The DNA for the CDR3 is TGTGCTAGCAGGGAAGGGCAGTTAGACCGTAGCACAGATACGCAGTATTTT.

This clonotype was found a few times. The rearrangement joins TRBV7-2 to TRBJ2-1, with 9 nucleotides matching TRBD2. CDR3 size: 16 residues. CDR1 and CDR2 from the germline V gene are SGHTA and FQGNSA. The junction had 12 bases not matched to a gene; V was cut back by 3 bases and J by 9 bases. This CDR3 reads CASSFQRSGGSGEQFF. CDR3 DNA sequence: TGTGCCAGCAGCTTTCAAAGGAGCGGGGGGAGTGGTGAGCAGTTCTTC.

The chain links TRBV7-2 to TRBJ1-1, with D perhaps matching TRBD1 (5 bases). This CDR3 has 17 residues. V was shortened by 5 bases and J by 1 base, with 20 bases between the two germline ends. The germline V gene encodes CDR1 SGHTA and CDR2 FQGNSA. CDR3: CASSQEGFGHTNTEAFF. In nucleotides, the CDR3 is TGTGCCAGCAGCCAAGAAGGGTTTGGACATACGAACACTGAAGCTTTCTTT.

The J gene is TRBJ2-1, the V gene TRBV7-9, with D possibly called TRBD1 or TRBD2 (5 bases each). Trimming cost V 3 bases and J 7 bases, with 25 bases left between them. Germline V gene lookup returns CDR1 SEHNR and CDR2 FQNEAQ (reference sequence). This CDR3 is built from 18 residues. The CDR3 coding sequence is TGTGCCAGCAGCTTTGACAGAAGCGGAACGAGCGATGAGAATGAGCAGTTCTTC. Amino acids: CASSFDRSGTSDENEQFF.

The CDR3 sequence: CASSGAGLPPGLDVLTF. The CDR3 DNA sequence: TGTGCCAGCAGCGGAGCAGGGCTCCCACCAGGGCTCGACGTCCTGACTTTC. The V gene is TRBV7-2, the J gene TRBJ2-6, with D possibly matching TRBD1 (5 bases). The V end lost 5 bases, the J end lost 11 bases, and 25 bases lay between the germline ends. This CDR3 comprises 17 residues. The germline CDR1 and CDR2 sequences are SGHTA and FQGNSA.

This clonotype was detected only once. The junction departs from germline at one end; a sequencing error may be responsible. This chain joins TRBV19 and TRBJ2-5, with TRBD1 matching over 9 bases. Germline lookup yields CDR1 LNHDA and CDR2 SQIVND (reference sequence). The CDR3 loop spans 15 amino acids. Written as DNA, the CDR3 is TGTGCCAGCAGCGGGACAGGGAGGTCTTACAAGACGCAGTACTTC. Its protein product is CASSGTGRSYKTQYF.

This rearrangement joins TRBV9 to TRBJ2-1; 13 bases align to TRBD2. Germline CDR1 reads SGDLS; CDR2 reads YYNGEE. Unmatched junction bases numbered 4, after V lost 1 base and J lost 9 bases. The CDR3 runs 15 residues. The chain's CDR3 is CASSVTSGGAIEQFF. Written as DNA, the CDR3 is TGTGCCAGCAGCGTAACTAGCGGGGGGGCCATTGAGCAGTTCTTC.

This chain connects TRBV9 to TRBJ2-7, with unresolved D. There are 18 residues in the CDR3. The germline V gene encodes CDR1 SGDLS and CDR2 YYNGEE. Trimming took 1 base from V and 1 from J, leaving 21 bases between them. The CDR3 DNA sequence: TGTGCCAGCAGCGTACAGCCAGATACGCCAGCCTTTTCCTACGAGCAGTACGTC. As protein: CASSVQPDTPAFSYEQYV.

Concerning this clonotype: One junction end disagrees with the germline gene, perhaps due to a read error. This chain uses TRBV7-8 with TRBJ2-7; no clear D. Germline assignment: CDR1 SGHVS and CDR2 FQNEAQ. CDR3 length: 16 amino acids. CDR3 bases: TGTGCCAGCAGCTTAGCGGGAAGTCCCGATACGCACGATCAGTACTTC. It encodes CASSLAGSPDTHDQYF.

The chain has TRBV9 and TRBJ2-1; a possible D gene is TRBD2 (6 bases). This CDR3 spans 16 amino acids. Between the trimmed V and J ends, which lost 4 bases and 8 bases, there was a span of 22 bases. In germline, CDR1 is SGDLS, CDR2 YYNGEE. The DNA for the CDR3 is TGTGCCAGCAGCCAGGAGGGCGAAACCGGTCAGGATGAGCAGTTCTTC. This gives the protein CASSQEGETGQDEQFF. Full variable domain (missing parts from reference TRBV9 and TRBJ2-1): DSGVTQTPKHLITATGQRVTLRCSPRSGDLSVYWYQQSLDQGLQFLIQYYNGEERAKGNILERFSAQQFPDLHSELNLSSLELGDSALYFCASSQEGETGQDEQFFGPGTRLTVL.

The chain is built from TRBV3-1 and TRBJ2-6; possibly TRBD1 for D (5 bases). This CDR3 contains 16 residues. Germline loops: CDR1 LGHDT, CDR2 YNNKEL (reference sequence). V dropped 0 bases and J dropped 4 bases, with 10 bases sitting between them. CDR3 in DNA: TGTGCCAGCAGCCAAGACGACAGCTCGGGGGCCAACGTCCTGACTTTC. Its protein product is CASSQDDSSGANVLTF.

The rearrangement joins TRBV6-2 or TRBV6-3 to TRBJ2-5; possibly TRBD1 for D (5 bases). The germline V and J ends were trimmed by 2 bases and 2 bases, with 15 bases remaining between them. This CDR3 region has 16 residues. Germline V gene lookup returns CDR1 MNHEY and CDR2 SVGEGT. CDR3 coding DNA: TGTGCCAGCAGTTACCCAACACAGGTGGAACAAGAGACCCAGTACTTC. Translating gives CASSYPTQVEQETQYF.

As for this clonotype: A read error is likely, as this CDR3 ends without the conserved phenylalanine or tryptophan. It is unclear where the CDR3 begins or ends on the DNA, so no DNA is shown, and the CDR3 is as TCRdb lists it. The rearrangement uses TRBV7-8 and TRBJ2-3; TRBD1, as called in the table, went unchecked against the DNA. The CDR3 spans 13 amino acids, including both terminal residues. Germline CDR1 SGHVS, CDR2 FQNEAQ. CDR3 protein: CASREGGTHNTYY.

The chain combines TRBV7-2 with TRBJ2-2; D may be TRBD1 (5 bases). Germline CDR1 and CDR2: SGHTA and FQGNSA. The CDR3 runs to 15 residues. V lost 2 bases and J lost 5, with 12 bases in between. CDR3 region: CASSLRGTQTGELFF. The CDR3 DNA follows: TGTGCCAGCAGCTTAAGGGGTACGCAGACCGGGGAGCTGTTTTTT.

Comments on this clonotype: A junction boundary mismatches the germline segment, possibly from a read error. The chain couples TRBV15 to TRBJ2-3; D perhaps matches TRBD2 (6 bases). CDR1 and CDR2 (germline): LNHNV, YYDKDF (reference sequence). This CDR3 region has 13 residues. The CDR3 DNA sequence: TGTGCCACCAGGGGAGGTGCAGAGGAGACGCAGTACTTT. It encodes CATRGGAEETQYF.

This clonotype was seen only a few times. The genes are TRBV7-6 and TRBJ2-6; possible D gene TRBD1, 6 bases. V lost 4 bases to trimming and J lost 15 bases, with 25 bases between them. The CDR3 runs 16 residues. Germline CDR1 reads SGHVS; CDR2 reads FNYEAQ. The CDR3 is CASSSDRLLSPLHLTF. CDR3 sequence (DNA): TGTGCCAGCAGCTCGGACAGATTACTTTCACCCCTCCACCTGACTTTC.

To note about this clonotype: Germline is not matched at one junction end, which may reflect a read error. The gene calls are TRBV9 and TRBJ2-1; possible D gene TRBD1, 7 bases. Germline lookup yields CDR1 SGDLS and CDR2 YYNGEE. The CDR3 is 13 residues long. The CDR3 DNA is TGTGCCAGCAGCTCAGGGGGAGCTAGCGAAGATACGTTC. Protein sequence: CASSSGGASEDTF.

This chain uses TRBV9 with TRBJ2-3; 7 bases are a match to TRBD1. The DNA end favors TRBJ2-2, so the J call may be wrong. The CDR3 runs to 13 residues. In germline, CDR1 is SGDLS, CDR2 YYNGEE. For the CDR3, the DNA is TGTGCCAGCAGCCAACAGGGGACCCGGGAGCTGTTTTTT. Translating gives CASSQQGTRELFF.

Remarks on this clonotype: The missing conserved phenylalanine or tryptophan at the end of this CDR3 makes a read error likely. The DNA is omitted, as the CDR3 cannot be located on it reliably, and the CDR3 follows TCRdb's listing. The CDR3 spells CASRDGGNFSYEL. The V and J genes are TRBV9 and TRBJ2-3; the table's D call, TRBD2, has no DNA check behind it. Termini included, the CDR3 measures 13 amino acids. The germline CDR1 and CDR2 sequences are SGDLS and YYNGEE.

The chain links TRBV5-1 to TRBJ2-7, with 7 bases lining up with TRBD1. V trimming: 4 bases; J trimming: 1 base; junction bases outside the gene matches: 17. The CDR3 covers 18 residues. Per the germline V gene, CDR1 is SGHRS and CDR2 is YFSETQ. The CDR3 sequence: CASSPHPTGAALSYEQYV. The CDR3 DNA is TGCGCCAGCAGCCCCCATCCAACAGGGGCAGCCCTTTCCTACGAGCAGTACGTC.

Of note for this clonotype: Its ends do not fully match the called genes, so a read error is possible. CDR3 nucleotide sequence: TGTGCCAGCAGCCCCACAGGGAATCTGAACACTGAAGATTTT. Protein sequence: CASSPTGNLNTEDF. The rearrangement joins TRBV7-9 to TRBJ2-3, with a weak D call TRBD1 (6 bases). CDR1 and CDR2 from the germline V gene are SEHNR and FQNEAQ (reference sequence). The CDR3 contains 14 residues.

Turning to this clonotype: This is likely a read error, given that the CDR3 carries no conserved phenylalanine or tryptophan at its end. This sequence joins TRBV7-9 and TRBJ2-1, with a weak D call TRBD1 (5 bases). Germline CDR1 SEHNR, CDR2 FQNEAQ (reference sequence). V lost 6 bases to trimming and J lost 7 bases, with 10 bases between them. The CDR3 consists of 12 residues. CDR3 in amino acids: CASRWTYNEQFC. CDR3 coding DNA: TGTGCCAGCAGATGGACATATAATGAGCAGTTCTGC.

Notes on this clonotype: The germline gene is not matched at one end of the junction; a read error may be the cause. The chain is built from TRBV7-8 and TRBJ2-5; unclear D gene. The CDR3 length is 14 residues. Germline V CDR1 and CDR2: SGHVS, FQNEAQ. CDR3 sequence reads: CASSAGSGSPIHFF. DNA of the CDR3: TGTGCCAGCAGCGCAGGTTCTGGGTCACCGATCCACTTTTTC. Supplemented by reference TRBV7-8 and TRBJ2-5, the full variable domain reads GAGVSQSPRYKVAKRGQDVALRCDPISGHVSLFWYQQALGQGPEFLTYFQNEAQLDKSGLPSDRFFAERPEGSVSTLKIQRTQQEDSAVYLCASSAGSGSPIHFFGPGTRLLVL.

Notes on this clonotype: This CDR3 fails to terminate in the conserved phenylalanine or tryptophan, so it likely reflects a read error. The limits of the CDR3 on the DNA are not certain, so only TCRdb's listed CDR3 is given. This sequence joins TRBV7-2 and TRBJ1-1; the table's TRBD1 call for D was not verified on the DNA. Per germline, CDR1 SGHTA and CDR2 FQGNSA. The CDR3 is 15 residues long, ends included. CDR3 loop: CASSAGSGATTDFGN.

This clonotype was detected once. Because the CDR3 is missing its conserved closing phenylalanine or tryptophan, this is likely a read error. The DNA is omitted, as the CDR3 cannot be located on it reliably, and the CDR3 follows TCRdb's listing. This chain links TRBV2 with TRBJ1-6; the table names TRBD1, a call not compared with the DNA. The V gene's germline CDR1 is SNHLY and CDR2 FYNNEI. The CDR3 region is 16 residues in length, termini included. CDR3 loop: CASGDGGTYTQYFGHG.

With respect to this clonotype: A junction boundary mismatches the germline segment, possibly from a read error. V gene TRBV9 combines with J gene TRBJ2-3, with D tentatively TRBD1 or TRBD2 (5 bases each). Germline V lookup: CDR1 SGDLS, CDR2 YYNGEE. CDR3 length: 13 amino acids. The DNA of the CDR3 is TGTGCCAGCAGCGTAGATGGGACCTACGAGCAGTACTTT. Translation: CASSVDGTYEQYF.

This clonotype has only a few counts. This chain joins TRBV20-1 and TRBJ2-3, with TRBD2 identical over 7 bases. CDR3 length: 16 amino acids. The trim removed 6 bases at V and 2 bases at J, leaving 14 bases unmatched. CDR1 is DFQATT, CDR2 SNEGSKA, per germline (reference sequence). The CDR3 region is CSARDYQASVTDTQYF. DNA for the CDR3: TGCAGTGCAAGGGACTACCAAGCAAGCGTCACAGATACGCAGTATTTT.